These 20 T cell receptor beta chains came from one sample sequenced in a study of blood T cell repertoires in COVID-19. The table came from immunoSEQ multiplex PCR; TCRdb's copy has only in-frame clones and leaves some out. The data hold 70,000 to 95,000 clones, with about 80% observed a single time. The sample taken for sequencing was peripheral blood. These receptors all stem from a human donor in a cohort sampled during active COVID-19.

The rearrangement joins TRBV28 to TRBJ1-2, with no clear D. Trimming removed 3 bases from V and 5 bases from J, with 13 bases in between. Germline-derived CDR1 and CDR2 are MDHEN and SYDVKM. The CDR3 is 14 amino acids. The chain's CDR3 is CASSFRDGKYGYTF. The DNA of the CDR3 is TGTGCCAGCAGTTTCCGAGACGGGAAGTATGGCTACACCTTC.

This clone was found a few times. Here the CDR3 reads CASSIPGYTEAFF. The CDR3 region has the DNA TGTGCCAGTAGTATCCCGGGGTACACTGAAGCTTTCTTT. The rearrangement uses TRBV19 and TRBJ1-1; D call uncertain. The CDR3 has 13 residues. Germline values: CDR1 LNHDA, CDR2 SQIVND (reference sequence). Trimming took 3 bases from V and 3 from J, leaving 8 bases between them.

This clone came up many times. V and J are TRBV5-1 and TRBJ2-5, with 9 bases fitting TRBD2. There are 15 residues in the CDR3. The V and J ends lost 0 bases and 5 bases, in that order; junction bases with no gene match: 5. Germline CDR1 is SGHRS and CDR2 is YFSETQ. The chain's CDR3 is CASSLDGTSWETQYF. The CDR3 DNA follows: TGCGCCAGCAGCTTGGACGGGACTAGCTGGGAGACCCAGTACTTC.

The chain combines TRBV28 with TRBJ1-2, with D hard to call. Trimming took off 5 bases at V and 7 bases at J, with 8 bases between the two ends. Per germline, CDR1 MDHEN and CDR2 SYDVKM. The CDR3 covers 11 residues. CDR3 sequence (DNA): TGTGCCAGCAGTCCTCAGTTTGGCTACACCTTC. This sequence encodes CASSPQFGYTF.

This clone has ten or more counts. J is TRBJ2-1 and V is TRBV2; 8 positions agree with TRBD2. The CDR3 runs to 13 residues. V lost 8 bases to trimming and J lost 3 bases; unmatched junction nucleotides: 3. The V gene's germline CDR1 is SNHLY and CDR2 FYNNEI. The CDR3 sequence: CASFSGGYNEQFF. The CDR3 DNA is TGTGCCAGCTTCAGCGGGGGCTACAATGAGCAGTTCTTC.

This clone came up once. V and J are TRBV2 and TRBJ2-7; D gene ambiguous. Trimming removed 3 bases from V and 6 bases from J, with 9 bases in between. The germline V gene has CDR1 SNHLY and CDR2 FYNNEI. The CDR3 has 12 amino acids. DNA for the CDR3: TGTGCCAGCAGTGAGGGCCGTCCCGAGCAGTACTTC. Its translation: CASSEGRPEQYF.

The genes are TRBV9 and TRBJ2-1; weak D call: TRBD2 (5 bases). The CDR3 has 16 residues. Germline V lookup: CDR1 SGDLS, CDR2 YYNGEE. V lost 3 bases and J lost 0, with 13 bases in between. CDR3 residues: CASSELSGRSYNEQFF. Here the CDR3 DNA reads TGTGCCAGCAGCGAGTTGAGCGGTCGCTCCTACAATGAGCAGTTCTTC.

V and J are TRBV9 and TRBJ2-1; TRBD2 agrees at 11 bases. The CDR3 sequence is 15 residues long. Germline loops: CDR1 SGDLS, CDR2 YYNGEE. Unmatched junction bases numbered 4, after V lost 4 bases and J lost 4 bases. The CDR3 sequence is CASSTRLAGYNEQFF. CDR3 nucleotide sequence: TGTGCCAGCAGCACCCGACTAGCGGGATACAATGAGCAGTTCTTC.

The chain couples TRBV6-1 to TRBJ1-5; D uncertain. Trimming shortened V by 3 bases and J by 6 bases, and 12 bases separated the two germline ends. The CDR3 consists of 14 residues. Germline CDR1 reads MNHNS; CDR2 reads SASEGT. The CDR3 region is CASSEILTGQPQHF. The DNA for the CDR3 is TGTGCCAGCAGTGAGATTCTAACGGGTCAGCCCCAGCATTTT.

This rearrangement joins TRBV5-1 to TRBJ1-1; D is possibly TRBD1 (5 bases). The CDR3 loop spans 13 amino acids. The V gene lost 4 bases and the J gene lost 2 bases, with 9 bases spanning the gap. The germline V gene has CDR1 SGHRS and CDR2 YFSETQ. The DNA for the CDR3 is TGCGCCAGCAGCGATGGGGCCAACACTGAAGCTTTCTTT. It encodes CASSDGANTEAFF. Full variable domain (rest looked up from reference TRBV5-1 and TRBJ1-1): KAGVTQTPRYLIKTRGQQVTLSCSPISGHRSVSWYQQTPGQGLQFLFEYFSETQRNKGNFPGRFSGRQFSNSRSEMNVSTLELGDSALYLCASSDGANTEAFFGQGTRLTVV.

V and J are TRBV14 and TRBJ1-2; TRBD1 aligns across 10 bases. The CDR3 is 15 residues long. Trimming removed 4 bases from V and 4 bases from J; junction bases left unmatched: 6. The germline V gene encodes CDR1 SGHDN and CDR2 FVKESK. The chain's CDR3 is CASSPGQGISYGYTF. CDR3 DNA: TGTGCCAGCAGCCCGGGACAGGGGATTTCCTATGGCTACACCTTC.

The genes are TRBV28 and TRBJ1-5; TRBD1 aligns across 9 bases. Germline values: CDR1 MDHEN, CDR2 SYDVKM. This CDR3 region has 15 residues. V gave up 5 bases and J gave up 6 bases; unmatched junction bases: 8. CDR3 sequence reads: CASSLIRTGVQPQHF. In DNA form, the CDR3 reads TGTGCCAGCAGTCTAATAAGGACAGGGGTTCAGCCCCAGCATTTT.

This CDR3 is CASSRGLGAYEQYF. The DNA for the CDR3 is TGTGCCAGCAGCCGAGGCCTAGGAGCCTACGAGCAGTACTTC. The chain has TRBV3-1 (or the pseudogene TRBV3-2) and TRBJ2-7; D not certain. V lost 4 bases and J 2 bases, leaving 12 bases between the germline ends. Germline V gives CDR1 LGHDT, CDR2 YNNKEL (reference sequence). The CDR3 contains 14 residues.

J is TRBJ2-7 and V is TRBV27; D is perhaps TRBD1 (5 bases). V shed 6 bases and J shed 3 bases, with 15 bases lying between them. CDR3 length: 14 residues. Germline V gives CDR1 MNHEY, CDR2 SMNVEV (reference sequence). In nucleotides, the CDR3 is TGTGCCAGCAGCCCTACTCGACAGATCTACGAGCAGTACTTC. This gives the protein CASSPTRQIYEQYF.

This clone has just one count. The conserved phenylalanine or tryptophan is not found at the CDR3 terminus, so this likely reflects a read error. The limits of the CDR3 on the DNA are not certain, so only TCRdb's listed CDR3 is given. The V and J genes are TRBV5-3 and TRBJ1-1; the tabulated D call, TRBD1, remains unverified against the DNA. TRBV5-3 is an ORF, and what it does is uncertain. With termini counted, the CDR3 has 12 amino acids. The CDR3 loop reads CARSLKPSSQRG.

The genes are TRBV3-1 (or the pseudogene TRBV3-2) and TRBJ2-7; the D gene is possibly TRBD1 (5 bases). V lost 1 base and J 6 bases, leaving 13 bases between the germline ends. The CDR3 has 14 amino acids. In germline, CDR1 is LGHDT, CDR2 YNNKEL (reference sequence). DNA for the CDR3: TGTGCCAGCAGCCAAGTTGCAGGGATGAGCGAGCAGTACTTC. Translating gives CASSQVAGMSEQYF.

This clone was observed once. The chain uses TRBV5-4 and TRBJ1-4, with 10 positions matching TRBD1. CDR3 length: 16 amino acids. Germline V gene sequence: CDR1 SGHNT, CDR2 YYREEE (reference sequence). Trimming took 4 bases from V and 7 from J; bases not matched to a gene: 10. CDR3 region: CASSPQGQGKSEKLFF. The CDR3 DNA follows: TGTGCCAGCAGCCCCCAGGGACAGGGGAAAAGTGAAAAACTGTTTTTT.

This clone was observed a handful of times. CDR3 loop: CASSLMGRGGDEQYF. DNA of the CDR3: TGTGCCAGCAGCTTAATGGGTAGGGGAGGGGACGAGCAGTACTTC. This sequence joins TRBV7-3 and TRBJ2-7; 7 bases map to TRBD2. V trimming: 1 base; J trimming: 5 bases; junction bases outside the gene matches: 8. CDR3 length equals 15 residues. Germline V gives CDR1 SGHTA, CDR2 FQGTGA.

This chain joins TRBV6-2 or TRBV6-3 and TRBJ1-5; weak D call: TRBD1 (5 bases). There are 14 residues in the CDR3. Trimming left V 3 bases short and J 4 bases short, with 10 bases between. CDR1 is MNHEY and CDR2 is SVGEGT in the germline V gene. CDR3 protein: CASSYVQGNQPQHF. The CDR3 bases are TGTGCCAGCAGTTATGTCCAGGGTAATCAGCCCCAGCATTTT.

V and J are TRBV5-1 and TRBJ2-2, with no clear D. Germline V gene data show CDR1 as SGHRS and CDR2 as YFSETQ. CDR3 length equals 16 residues. The ends were cut back, 5 bases at V and 1 base at J, with 15 bases in the middle. Written as DNA, the CDR3 is TGCGCCAGCAGACAATCGGCAGGTCGGAACACCGGGGAGCTGTTTTTT. Translation gives CASRQSAGRNTGELFF.